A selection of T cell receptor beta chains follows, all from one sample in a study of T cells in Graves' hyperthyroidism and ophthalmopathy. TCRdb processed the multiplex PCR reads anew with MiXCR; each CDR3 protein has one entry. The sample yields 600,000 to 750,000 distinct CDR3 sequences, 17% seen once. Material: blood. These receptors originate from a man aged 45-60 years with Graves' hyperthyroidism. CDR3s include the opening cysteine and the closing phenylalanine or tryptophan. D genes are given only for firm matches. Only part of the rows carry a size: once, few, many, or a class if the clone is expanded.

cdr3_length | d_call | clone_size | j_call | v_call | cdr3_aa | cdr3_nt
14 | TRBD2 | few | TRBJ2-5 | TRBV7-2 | CASTIAGPPETQYF | TGTGCCAGCACCATAGCGGGGCCCCCGGAGACCCAGTACTTC
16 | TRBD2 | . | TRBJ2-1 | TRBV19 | CASSIGGLAGVIEQFF | TGTGCCAGTAGTATTGGGGGACTAGCGGGAGTGATTGAGCAGTTCTTC
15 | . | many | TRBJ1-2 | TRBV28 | CASSPPQTEYYGYTF | TGTGCCAGCAGCCCACCGCAGACAGAGTACTATGGCTACACCTTC
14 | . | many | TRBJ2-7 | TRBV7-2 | CASSLAVNRYEQYF | TGTGCCAGCAGCTTAGCGGTTAATAGGTACGAGCAGTACTTC
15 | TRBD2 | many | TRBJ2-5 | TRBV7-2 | CASSARLAGSETQYF | TGTGCCAGCAGCGCCAGACTAGCGGGAAGCGAGACCCAGTACTTC
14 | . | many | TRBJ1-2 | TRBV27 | CASRKTQANYGYTF | TGTGCCAGCAGAAAAACCCAGGCTAACTATGGCTACACCTTC
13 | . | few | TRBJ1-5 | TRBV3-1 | CASSQDPPRPQHF | TGTGCCAGCAGCCAGGACCCCCCGAGGCCCCAGCATTTT
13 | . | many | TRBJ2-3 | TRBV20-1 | CSARKGRTDTQYF | TGCAGTGCGAGGAAGGGGCGCACAGATACGCAGTATTTT
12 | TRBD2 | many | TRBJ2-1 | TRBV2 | CASTGLAAEQFF | TGTGCCAGCACTGGACTAGCGGCAGAGCAGTTCTTC
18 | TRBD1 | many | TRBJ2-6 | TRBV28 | CASRPGQGARSGANVLTF | TGTGCCAGCAGACCCGGACAGGGGGCTCGGTCTGGGGCCAACGTCCTGACTTTC
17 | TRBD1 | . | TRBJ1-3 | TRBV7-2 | CASSFAGQGAVGNTIYF | TGTGCCAGCAGCTTCGCAGGACAGGGGGCGGTTGGGAACACCATATATTTT
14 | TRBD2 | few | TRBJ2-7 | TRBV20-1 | CSARKGGGSYEQYF | TGCAGTGCTAGGAAAGGCGGGGGATCCTACGAGCAGTACTTC
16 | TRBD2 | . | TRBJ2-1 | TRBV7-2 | CASSSRLAGSHNEQFF | TGTGCCAGCAGCTCAAGACTAGCCGGGAGCCACAATGAGCAGTTCTTC
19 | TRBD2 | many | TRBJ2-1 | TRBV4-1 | CASSQDGLGGRASYNEQFF | TGCGCCAGCAGCCAAGATGGTTTAGGCGGGAGGGCCTCCTACAATGAGCAGTTCTTC
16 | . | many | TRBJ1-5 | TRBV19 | CASSIRQTNSNQPQHF | TGTGCCAGTAGTATTCGTCAGACTAATAGCAATCAGCCCCAGCATTTT
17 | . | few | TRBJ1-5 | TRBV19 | CASSRPVVRYSNQPQHF | TGTGCCAGTAGTCGTCCCGTGGTCCGATATAGCAATCAGCCCCAGCATTTT
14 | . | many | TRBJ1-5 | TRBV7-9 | CASSLDRDNQPQHF | TGTGCCAGCAGCTTGGACCGCGACAATCAGCCCCAGCATTTT
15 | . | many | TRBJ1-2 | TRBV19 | CASSIGGAANYGYTF | TGTGCCAGTAGTATCGGTGGTGCAGCGAACTATGGCTACACCTTC
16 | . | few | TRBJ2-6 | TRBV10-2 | CAGTTSVPSGANVLTF | TGCGCCGGAACCACTTCCGTGCCCTCTGGGGCCAACGTCCTGACTTTC
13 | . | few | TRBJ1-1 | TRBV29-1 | CSVRMAENTEAFF | TGCAGCGTGCGGATGGCAGAGAACACTGAAGCTTTCTTT